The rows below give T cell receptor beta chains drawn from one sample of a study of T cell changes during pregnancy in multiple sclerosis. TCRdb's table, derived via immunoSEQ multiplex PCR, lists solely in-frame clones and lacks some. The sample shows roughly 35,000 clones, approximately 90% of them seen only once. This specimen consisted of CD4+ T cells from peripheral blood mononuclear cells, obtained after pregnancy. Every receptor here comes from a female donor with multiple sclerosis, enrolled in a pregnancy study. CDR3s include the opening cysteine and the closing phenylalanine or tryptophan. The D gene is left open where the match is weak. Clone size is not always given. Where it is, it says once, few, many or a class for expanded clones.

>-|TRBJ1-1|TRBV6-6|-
CASSYSGGKTEAFF
TGTGCCAGCAGTTACTCGGGAGGGAAAACTGAAGCTTTCTTT
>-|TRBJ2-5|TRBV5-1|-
CASSLGQTQETQYF
TGCGCCAGCAGCTTGGGACAGACTCAAGAGACCCAGTACTTC
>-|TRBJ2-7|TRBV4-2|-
CASSQDVPPYEQYF
TGTGCCAGCAGCCAAGATGTCCCTCCCTACGAGCAGTACTTC
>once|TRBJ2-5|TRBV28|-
CASSLGHGGAKRETQYF
TGTGCCAGCAGTTTGGGGCACGGAGGGGCGAAGCGAGAGACCCAGTACTTC
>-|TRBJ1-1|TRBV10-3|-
CAISDTVGPNTEAFF
TGTGCCATCAGTGATACGGTGGGGCCGAACACTGAAGCTTTCTTT
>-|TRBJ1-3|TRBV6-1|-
CASIQGTGNTIYF
TGTGCCAGCATTCAGGGGACTGGAAACACCATATATTTT
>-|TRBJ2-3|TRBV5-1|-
CASSLAGDTQYF
TGCGCCAGCAGCTTGGCGGGAGATACGCAGTATTTT
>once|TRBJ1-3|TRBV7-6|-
CASSSRDLGNTIYF
TGTGCCAGCAGTTCAAGAGATCTCGGAAACACCATATATTTT
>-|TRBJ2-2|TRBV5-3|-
CARTNREPHTNTGELFF
TGTGCCAGAACCAACCGGGAGCCCCATACGAACACCGGGGAGCTGTTTTTT
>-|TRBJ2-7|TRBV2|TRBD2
CASSAPPSGRGSYEQYF
TGTGCCAGCAGTGCCCCCCCTAGCGGGAGAGGCAGCTACGAGCAGTACTTC
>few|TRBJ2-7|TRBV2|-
CASSLQAYEQYF
TGTGCCAGCAGCCTTCAGGCCTACGAGCAGTACTTC
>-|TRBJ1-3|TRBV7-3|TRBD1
CASSAEPRGSGNTIYF
TGTGCCAGCAGCGCCGAGCCCAGGGGGTCTGGAAACACCATATATTTT
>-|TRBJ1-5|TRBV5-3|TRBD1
CARSHRDRDSIWNQPQHF
TGTGCCAGAAGCCACCGGGACAGGGATTCTATATGGAATCAGCCCCAGCATTTT
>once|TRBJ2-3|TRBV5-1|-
CASSHEGGTDTQYF
TGCGCCAGCAGCCATGAGGGTGGCACAGATACGCAGTATTTT
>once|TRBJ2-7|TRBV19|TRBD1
CASKGQLYEQYF
TGTGCCAGTAAGGGACAGCTTTACGAGCAGTACTTC
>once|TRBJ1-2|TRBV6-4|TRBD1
CASSSGTGNYGYTF
TGTGCCAGCAGTTCCGGGACAGGGAACTATGGCTACACCTTC
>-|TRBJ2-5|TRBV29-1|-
CSVDLGVETQYF
TGCAGCGTTGACCTAGGGGTCGAGACCCAGTACTTC